This entry lists 11 T cell receptor beta chains sequenced from one sample in a study of blood T cell repertoires in COVID-19. Here immunoSEQ multiplex PCR was the method, and the copy in TCRdb shows in-frame clones only, minus some. Of more than 300,000 clones listed, around 88% are singletons. Sequenced input: peripheral blood. All receptors derive from a young woman with COVID-19, enrolled during active disease.

The chain is built from TRBV5-8 and TRBJ1-1, with D tentatively TRBD1 (5 bases). The CDR3 has 15 amino acids. Germline CDR1 SGHTS, CDR2 YDEGEE. V shed 0 bases and J shed 4 bases, with 13 bases lying between them. The CDR3 spells CASSLGGGVGTEAFF. The DNA of the CDR3 is TGTGCCAGCAGCTTGGGGGGCGGGGTAGGCACTGAAGCTTTCTTT.

The chain combines TRBV2 with TRBJ2-1; 12 nucleotides align to TRBD2. From germline, CDR1 is SNHLY and CDR2 FYNNEI. Losses at the gene ends were 8 bases for V and 5 bases for J; bases not matched to a gene: 4. This CDR3 contains 14 residues. CDR3 DNA: TGTGCCAGCGGTAGACTAGCGGGGGACAATGAGCAGTTCTTC. It specifies CASGRLAGDNEQFF.

The genes are TRBV2 and TRBJ2-7; 9 bases line up with TRBD1. There are 12 residues in the CDR3. Germline CDR1 SNHLY, CDR2 FYNNEI. Trimming took 10 bases from V and 4 from J; bases not matched to a gene: 5. CDR3 nucleotide sequence: TGTGCCACCGGACAGGGGTGGTACGAGCAGTACTTC. Translation: CATGQGWYEQYF.

This rearrangement joins TRBV24-1 to TRBJ1-2, with TRBD1 identical over 8 bases. Germline CDR1 KGHDR, CDR2 SFDVKD. The CDR3 extends over 15 amino acids. V lost 1 base to trimming and J lost 4 bases; unmatched junction nucleotides: 4. CDR3 nucleotides: TGTGCCACCAGTGATTTCTCAGGGGGCACCTATGGCTACACCTTC. This translates into CATSDFSGGTYGYTF.

This clone was seen a few times. The chain employs TRBV5-1 and TRBJ2-3, with D unresolved. The CDR3 spans 15 residues. From germline, CDR1 is SGHRS and CDR2 YFSETQ. V lost 1 base to trimming and J lost 0 bases, with 9 bases between them. This CDR3 is CASSLQSPSTDTQYF. CDR3 DNA: TGCGCCAGCAGCTTGCAGTCCCCTAGCACAGATACGCAGTATTTT.

The chain uses TRBV2 and TRBJ2-5; D may be TRBD2 (5 bases). The CDR3 is made up of 16 amino acids. Per germline, CDR1 SNHLY and CDR2 FYNNEI. Between the trimmed V and J ends, which lost 5 bases and 1 base, there was a span of 17 bases. The CDR3 bases are TGTGCCAGCAGTCCCCCCCGCACAGCGGCCCAAGAGACCCAGTACTTC. Its translation is CASSPPRTAAQETQYF.

The genes are TRBV27 and TRBJ2-3, with TRBD1 identical over 8 bases. The J segment lost 1 base and the V segment lost 6 bases, leaving 6 bases of the junction unmatched. From germline, CDR1 is MNHEY and CDR2 SMNVEV (reference sequence). This CDR3 comprises 15 residues. The CDR3 spells CASRRTGIRTDTQYF. Written as DNA, the CDR3 is TGTGCCAGCAGACGGACAGGGATACGCACAGATACGCAGTATTTT.

This rearrangement joins TRBV11-3 to TRBJ2-1; a possible D gene is TRBD2 (7 bases). Trimming removed 5 bases at V and 5 bases at J, with 16 bases between. The CDR3 totals 15 residues. Germline CDR1 and CDR2: SGHNT and YENEEA. CDR3 nucleotides: TGTGCCAGCAGCGACCGGGGGGCCCAACACAATGAGCAGTTCTTC. Its protein product is CASSDRGAQHNEQFF.

This clone has a single count. The rearrangement uses TRBV2 and TRBJ2-6; D call uncertain. Germline CDR1 reads SNHLY; CDR2 reads FYNNEI. This CDR3 spans 14 amino acids. Trimming shortened V by 1 base and J by 4 bases, and 5 bases separated the two germline ends. The CDR3 nucleotides are TGTGCCAGCAGTGAAGTGAGGGGGGCCAACGTCCTGACTTTC. Translating it yields CASSEVRGANVLTF.

The rearrangement uses TRBV4-1 and TRBJ1-5; 10 bases map to TRBD1. Germline V gene lookup returns CDR1 MGHRA and CDR2 YSYEKL. There are 18 residues in the CDR3. With 4 bases clipped from V and 0 bases from J, the junction kept 9 bases outside the gene matches. The DNA of the CDR3 is TGCGCCAGCAGCCCACCACCGGGACAGGGGCATAGCAATCAGCCCCAGCATTTT. Encoded protein: CASSPPPGQGHSNQPQHF.

The sample holds one count of this clone. J is TRBJ1-2 and V is TRBV5-5; D unclear. V shed 4 bases and J shed 4 bases, with 14 bases lying between them. The CDR3 loop spans 14 amino acids. Germline CDR1 SGHKS, CDR2 YYEKEE (reference sequence). In DNA form, the CDR3 reads TGTGCCAGCAGCCCACTAATTCGAGGCTATGGCTACACCTTC. This sequence encodes CASSPLIRGYGYTF.